This TCR beta chain derives from a study of shared clonotypes between healthy human individuals. General study results and limits: Sequencing depth was expected to affect clonotype sharing among donors. Generation probabilities of non-shared clonotypes were lower (relative to those shared by all four donors). Memory subsets generally showed smaller estimated richness than naive subsets did.

Researchers divided each subset's genomic DNA evenly across several immunoSEQ plates. Some clones are missing from TCRdb's copy, which holds only in-frame ones; the method was immunoSEQ multiplex PCR. The profile shows approximately 87,000 clones, 62% of them singletons. The junction had 14 bases not matched to a gene; V was cut back by 4 bases and J by 7 bases. Per germline, CDR1 MNHEY and CDR2 SVGAGI. CDR3 size: 16 residues. In its sample, this clone was seen a few times. The antigen is undetermined. Sequencing was carried out using memory CD8+ T cells sorted from blood. Subset described: CD45RO+ cells pooled with CCR7-negative TemRA cells. The gene calls are TRBV6-5 and TRBJ2-3; 7 positions agree with TRBD2. This TCR derives from a young man in good health. The CDR3 DNA is TGTGCCAGCAGTTCATCCGGGACTACTTTTTCATATACGCAGTATTTT. This codes for CASSSSGTTFSYTQYF.